A single sample gave rise to the 25 T cell receptor beta chains below, sequenced in a study of CD8 T cells in ankylosing spondylitis. Study findings and constraints: In ankylosing spondylitis blood, a motif of roughly eight highly homologous TCR beta variants appeared characteristic.

The antigens of these receptors remain unknown. TCRdb passed the 5' RACE reads through MiXCR, listing each CDR3 protein once. The sample yields around 440,000 distinct CDR3 sequences, roughly 15% seen once. What was sequenced was blood, either unsorted or a sorted T cell fraction (not recorded which). All receptors derive from a male donor with ankylosing spondylitis.

This clonotype appeared many times. CDR3 coding DNA: TGCAGTGCCGCACAAAAAGAAATCGGCACTGAAGCTTTCTTT. Residues: CSAAQKEIGTEAFF. The gene calls are TRBV20-1 and TRBJ1-1; D not resolved. The CDR3 covers 14 residues. Per germline, CDR1 DFQATT and CDR2 SNEGSKA (reference sequence). V was shortened by 6 bases and J by 4 bases, with 18 bases between the two germline ends.

This rearrangement joins TRBV6-1 to TRBJ1-1; D remains unclear. The CDR3 extends over 15 amino acids. V was pared by 5 bases and J by 5 bases, with 18 bases between. Germline values: CDR1 MNHNS, CDR2 SASEGT. This CDR3 is CASSRKREAATEAFF. CDR3 bases: TGTGCCAGCAGTCGCAAACGGGAGGCTGCGACTGAAGCTTTCTTT.

This clonotype was seen a handful of times. This chain uses TRBV20-1 with TRBJ2-5; D is unresolved. The CDR3 is 14 residues long. CDR1 DFQATT and CDR2 SNEGSKA come from the germline V gene (reference sequence). Trimming stripped 5 bases from V and 2 bases from J, with 15 bases between. The CDR3 DNA follows: TGCAGTGCTGATTTCCCCGGGCCTCAAGAGACCCAGTACTTC. It is translated as CSADFPGPQETQYF.

The table lists this clonotype with many counts. The chain recombines TRBV20-1 with TRBJ2-7; TRBD2 matches 8 bases. Trimming cost V 4 bases and J 0 bases; bases outside gene matches: 11. Germline-derived CDR1 and CDR2 are DFQATT and SNEGSKA (reference sequence). The CDR3 consists of 16 residues. The CDR3 is CSATPLGSGSSYEQYF. The CDR3 DNA sequence: TGCAGTGCTACCCCCTTGGGGAGCGGGAGCTCCTACGAGCAGTACTTC.

This clonotype appeared a few times. The CDR3 region is CASNPTGDYGYTF. The DNA for the CDR3 is TGTGCCAGCAACCCGACAGGGGACTATGGCTACACCTTC. The chain links TRBV6-6 to TRBJ1-2, with TRBD1 identical over 8 bases. The ends lost 7 bases at V and 3 bases at J; junction bases unmatched: 4. Germline CDR1 is MNHNY and CDR2 is SVGAGI (reference sequence). The CDR3 length is 13 residues.

This clonotype was seen a handful of times. The V gene is TRBV7-8, the J gene TRBJ2-2; no reliable D call. V lost 2 bases and J lost 6, with 7 bases in between. The CDR3 totals 13 residues. Germline CDR1 SGHVS, CDR2 FQNEAQ. CDR3 DNA sequence: TGTGCCAGCAGCTTAATTTCCGCCGGGGAGCTGTTTTTT. Translating gives CASSLISAGELFF. The complete variable domain, with remaining parts taken from reference TRBV7-8 and TRBJ2-2, reads GAGVSQSPRYKVAKRGQDVALRCDPISGHVSLFWYQQALGQGPEFLTYFQNEAQLDKSGLPSDRFFAERPEGSVSTLKIQRTQQEDSAVYLCASSLISAGELFFGEGSRLTVL.

The sample holds many counts of this clonotype. The chain carries TRBV18 and TRBJ2-5; possible D gene TRBD2, 6 bases. Trimming shortened V by 3 bases and J by 4 bases, and 6 bases separated the two germline ends. Germline CDR1 reads KGHSH; CDR2 reads LQKENI. The CDR3 covers 12 residues. The CDR3 nucleotides read TGTGCCAGCTCACCCGGGGGAGAGACCCAGTACTTC. Its protein is CASSPGGETQYF.

The V gene is TRBV28, the J gene TRBJ1-4; a weak D match, TRBD1 (5 bases). Trimming stripped 4 bases from V and 8 bases from J, with 17 bases between. The CDR3 has 15 amino acids. Germline CDR1 MDHEN, CDR2 SYDVKM. This CDR3 is CASSSYGGVEEKLFF. In DNA, the CDR3 is TGTGCCAGCAGTTCGTACGGGGGGGTGGAGGAAAAACTGTTTTTT.

The table lists this clonotype with a few counts. The V and J genes are TRBV20-1 and TRBJ2-5; D tentatively reads TRBD1 or TRBD2 (5 bases each). Deletions cut 8 bases from V and 3 bases from J, with 19 bases between. Germline values: CDR1 DFQATT, CDR2 SNEGSKA (reference sequence). This CDR3 region has 14 residues. CDR3 sequence: CSPIEGLGKETQYF. Here the CDR3 DNA reads TGCAGTCCGATAGAGGGGTTAGGAAAAGAGACCCAGTACTTC.

CDR3 residues: CASSPRAGGPYEQYF. In DNA form, the CDR3 reads TGTGCCAGCAGTCCACGAGCGGGGGGACCGTACGAGCAGTACTTC. The rearrangement uses TRBV6-2 or TRBV6-3 and TRBJ2-7, with TRBD2 matching 9 bases. The CDR3 length is 15 residues. The germline CDR1 and CDR2 sequences are MNHEY and SVGEGT. V trimming: 5 bases; J trimming: 4 bases; junction bases outside the gene matches: 9.

This clonotype was counted a few times. J is TRBJ2-2 and V is TRBV11-2; D not resolved. The CDR3 consists of 15 residues. Germline V CDR1 and CDR2: SGHAT, FQNNGV. Trimming took 1 base from V and 0 from J, leaving 6 bases between them. CDR3 in DNA: TGTGCCAGCAGCTTAGGGCCCACGAACACCGGGGAGCTGTTTTTT. Protein product: CASSLGPTNTGELFF.

This clonotype was observed a handful of times. J is TRBJ2-2 and V is TRBV3-1, with a tentative D call TRBD2 (6 bases). Germline assignment: CDR1 LGHDT and CDR2 YNNKEL (reference sequence). V was trimmed by 1 base and J by 0 bases, leaving 9 bases between them. The CDR3 consists of 16 residues. The CDR3 bases are TGTGCCAGCAGCCAAGGGCGGGGCGCGAACACCGGGGAGCTGTTTTTT. Protein sequence: CASSQGRGANTGELFF.

This clonotype has a handful of counts. The rearrangement links TRBV5-1 to TRBJ1-4; 9 bases line up with TRBD1. This CDR3 is 18 amino acids long. V gave up 0 bases and J gave up 5 bases; unmatched junction bases: 11. The germline gives CDR1 SGHRS, CDR2 YFSETQ. CDR3 nucleotide sequence: TGCGCCAGCAGCTTGGGAGTCGGGACAGGGATTTCGAATGAAAAACTGTTTTTT. As protein: CASSLGVGTGISNEKLFF.

The rearrangement links TRBV12-3 or TRBV12-4 to TRBJ1-6; the D is unclear. The CDR3 is 12 residues long. With 3 bases removed from V and 9 bases from J, the gap between germline ends came to 6 bases. The CDR3 DNA follows: TGTGCCAGCAGTTTGAGACTTTCACCCCTCCACTTT. This translates into CASSLRLSPLHF.

The chain carries TRBV5-1 and TRBJ2-3, with 12 bases matching TRBD2. The CDR3 is 16 residues long. The trim removed 2 bases at V and 3 bases at J, leaving 4 bases unmatched. CDR1 is SGHRS and CDR2 is YFSETQ in the germline V gene. CDR3 in amino acids: CASSLELAGGTDTQYF. In DNA, the CDR3 is TGCGCCAGCAGCTTAGAACTAGCGGGAGGAACAGATACGCAGTATTTT.

Remarks on this clonotype: A read error may be the cause here, since a much bigger clone is one base away. This CDR3 fails to terminate in the conserved phenylalanine or tryptophan, so it likely reflects a read error. The chain recombines TRBV5-1 with TRBJ2-3, with 13 bases fitting TRBD2. Unmatched junction bases numbered 9, after V lost 4 bases and J lost 7 bases. This CDR3 contains 16 residues. From germline, CDR1 is SGHRS and CDR2 YFSETQ. The CDR3 is CASSTPGTSGTNTQYY. The CDR3 DNA reads as TGCGCCAGCAGCACCCCCGGGACTAGCGGGACTAATACGCAGTATTAT.

This clonotype was recorded a few times. This chain joins TRBV11-3 and TRBJ1-2; tentative D call: TRBD1 (5 bases). The CDR3 sequence is 16 residues long. Deletions cut 3 bases from V and 2 bases from J, with 16 bases between. The germline gives CDR1 SGHNT, CDR2 YENEEA. The DNA for the CDR3 is TGTGCCAGCAGCTTTCACGGGACCGCCACAAACTATGGCTACACCTTC. It encodes CASSFHGTATNYGYTF.

In regard to this clonotype: One base away lies a much larger clone, so this may be a sequencing read error. V and J are TRBV12-3 or TRBV12-4 and TRBJ2-2; the D gene is possibly TRBD1 (5 bases). The CDR3 is made up of 14 amino acids. The CDR3 protein is CPSSSGYSTGELFF. Written as DNA, the CDR3 is TGTCCCAGCAGTTCAGGGTATTCCACCGGGGAGCTGTTTTTT.

V usage is TRBV20-1 and J usage is TRBJ2-2; 7 nucleotides line up with TRBD2. V gave up 8 bases and J gave up 1 base; unmatched junction bases: 10. The CDR3 is made up of 15 amino acids. From germline, CDR1 is DFQATT and CDR2 SNEGSKA (reference sequence). CDR3 loop: CSLRGERGNTGELFF. The CDR3 coding sequence is TGCAGTCTTAGAGGAGAGCGGGGGAACACCGGGGAGCTGTTTTTT.

The chain joins TRBV28 to TRBJ2-7; TRBD2 matches 14 bases. Germline assignment: CDR1 MDHEN and CDR2 SYDVKM. Germline trimming cut 5 bases from V and 6 bases from J; bases unmatched to any gene: 6. The CDR3 extends over 15 amino acids. In DNA, the CDR3 is TGTGCCAGCAGTCGGGGGACTAGCGGGAGCGGCGAGCAGTACTTC. Its translation: CASSRGTSGSGEQYF.

In this sample, this clonotype turned up a few times. This sequence joins TRBV2 and TRBJ2-5; 9 bases align to TRBD1. There are 14 residues in the CDR3. CDR1 and CDR2 from the germline V gene are SNHLY and FYNNEI. Trimming took 6 bases from V and 2 from J; bases not matched to a gene: 4. CDR3 bases: TGTGCCAGCAGCGAGACAGGGGGTCAAGAGACCCAGTACTTC. Residues: CASSETGGQETQYF.

This chain links TRBV9 with TRBJ1-1; D not resolved. The germline V gene has CDR1 SGDLS and CDR2 YYNGEE. The ends were cut back, 2 bases at V and 0 bases at J, with 11 bases in the middle. CDR3 size: 15 residues. As DNA, the CDR3 is TGTGCCAGCAGCGTCCCTCCGGCCCTGAACACTGAAGCTTTCTTT. Protein: CASSVPPALNTEAFF.

V is TRBV11-2 and J is TRBJ2-7; D might be TRBD2 (6 bases). The CDR3 is 15 amino acids. Germline assignment: CDR1 SGHAT and CDR2 FQNNGV. Trimming removed 5 bases at V and 3 bases at J, with 17 bases between. CDR3 in amino acids: CASSTPRGSRYEQYF. The CDR3 bases are TGTGCCAGCAGCACCCCCCGGGGGAGCCGCTACGAGCAGTACTTC.

This clonotype has more than one count but fewer than ten. The rearrangement joins TRBV12-3 or TRBV12-4 to TRBJ2-2; 9 bases are shared with TRBD1. CDR3 length equals 16 residues. V lost 8 bases and J lost 4; bases outside the gene matches: 11. The CDR3 reads CASHTGGERGTGELFF. For the CDR3, the DNA is TGTGCCAGCCACACAGGGGGCGAACGGGGCACCGGGGAGCTGTTTTTT.

The chain recombines TRBV18 with TRBJ2-7; TRBD1 agrees at 10 bases. The CDR3 runs to 16 residues. After removal of 2 bases from V and 5 bases from J, the junction contained 9 bases not matched to a gene. Looked up from germline, CDR1 is KGHSH and CDR2 is LQKENI. CDR3 coding DNA: TGTGCCAGCTCACCAACCCGACAGGGGGCAATCGACGAGCAGTACTTC. Translation: CASSPTRQGAIDEQYF.